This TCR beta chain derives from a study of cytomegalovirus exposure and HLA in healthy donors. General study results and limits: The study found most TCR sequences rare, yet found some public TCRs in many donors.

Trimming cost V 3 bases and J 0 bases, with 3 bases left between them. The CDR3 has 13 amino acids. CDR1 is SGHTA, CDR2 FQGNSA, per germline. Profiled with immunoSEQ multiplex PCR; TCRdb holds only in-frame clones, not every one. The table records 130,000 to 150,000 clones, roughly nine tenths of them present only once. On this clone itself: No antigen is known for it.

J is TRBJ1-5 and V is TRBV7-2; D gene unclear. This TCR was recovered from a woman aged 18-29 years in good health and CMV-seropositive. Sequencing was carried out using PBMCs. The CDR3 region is CASSFYSNQPQHF. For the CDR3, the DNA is TGTGCCAGCAGCTTTTATAGCAATCAGCCCCAGCATTTT.